Detailed here is one TCR beta chain. This specimen comes from a study of blood T cell repertoires in COVID-19. Study overall: The analysed material was cDNA or gDNA that came from T cells, B-cell-depleted T cells, or PBMCs.

This CDR3 region has 13 residues. Between the trimmed V and J ends, which lost 1 base and 6 bases, there was a span of 10 bases. CDR1 is SGHTA, CDR2 FQGTGA, per germline. Produced via immunoSEQ multiplex PCR; TCRdb's table is partial and in-frame only. Found here are some 290,000 clones, roughly nine tenths of them singletons; the top ten hold about 2.2%. Sequenced input: peripheral blood. The V call is TRBV7-3, the J call TRBJ2-7; D is unclear. The sequence derives from a woman in her fifties or sixties who had recovered from COVID-19. CDR3 region: CASSLSLTGEQYF. The DNA for the CDR3 is TGTGCCAGCAGCTTAAGTCTTACGGGCGAGCAGTACTTC.